Presented here are 17 T cell receptor beta chains from one specimen sequenced in a study of shared clonotypes between healthy human individuals. This table comes from immunoSEQ multiplex PCR, and its TCRdb copy is limited to in-frame clones, with some not included. Of about 530,000 clones listed, about 95% are singletons. Material for sequencing was naive CD4+ T cells sorted from blood. Documented subset: CD45RA+ positively selected. These receptors were taken from a woman younger than 45 in good health.

V gene TRBV5-4 combines with J gene TRBJ1-1; D may be TRBD1 (6 bases). In germline, CDR1 is SGHNT, CDR2 YYREEE (reference sequence). The V end lost 4 bases, the J end lost 1 base, and 20 bases lay between the germline ends. There are 17 residues in the CDR3. The CDR3 DNA sequence: TGTGCCAGCAGCCCGACGGGACATAGAGACCCGAACACTGAAGCTTTCTTT. Translation: CASSPTGHRDPNTEAFF.

V usage is TRBV6-6 and J usage is TRBJ2-7; a weak D match, TRBD2 (6 bases). This CDR3 has 12 residues. Between the trimmed V and J ends, which lost 7 bases and 4 bases, there was a span of 11 bases. CDR1 and CDR2 from the germline V gene are MNHNY and SVGAGI (reference sequence). In DNA, the CDR3 is TGTGCCAGCACCGAAGGGAGGTACGAGCAGTACTTC. This translates into CASTEGRYEQYF.

The chain joins TRBV28 to TRBJ2-6, with 10 nucleotides matching TRBD2. Trimming cost V 2 bases and J 0 bases; bases outside gene matches: 4. Germline assignment: CDR1 MDHEN and CDR2 SYDVKM. CDR3 length equals 18 residues. The CDR3 nucleotides read TGTGCCAGCAGTTTACGGCTAGCGGGAGACTCTGGGGCCAACGTCCTGACTTTC. It is translated as CASSLRLAGDSGANVLTF.

The chain employs TRBV5-5 and TRBJ1-5; D is possibly TRBD1 (5 bases). Trimming left V 4 bases short and J 7 bases short, with 18 bases between. CDR1 is SGHKS and CDR2 is YYEKEE in the germline V gene (reference sequence). This CDR3 spans 15 amino acids. The CDR3 nucleotides are TGTGCCAGCAGCCCTGATGTGGGGCTTTGGCAGCCCCAGCATTTT. It yields the protein CASSPDVGLWQPQHF.

V gene TRBV6-1 combines with J gene TRBJ1-2; 12 bases fit TRBD1. The length of the CDR3 is 15 residues. Germline assignment: CDR1 MNHNS and CDR2 SASEGT. V lost 3 bases to trimming and J lost 7 bases; unmatched junction nucleotides: 6. The CDR3 DNA sequence: TGTGCCAGCAGTGATCCGGGACAGGGGGCGCGTGGCTACACCTTC. Translated: CASSDPGQGARGYTF.

The genes are TRBV7-9 and TRBJ1-2; D not resolved. CDR3 length: 14 amino acids. CDR1 SEHNR and CDR2 FQNEAQ come from the germline V gene (reference sequence). Deletions cut 1 base from V and 4 bases from J, with 10 bases between. The CDR3 nucleotides read TGTGCCAGCAGCTTAGACCCCGCGGGCTATGGCTACACCTTC. This codes for CASSLDPAGYGYTF.

The chain carries TRBV29-1 and TRBJ1-2; unclear D gene. CDR3 length equals 13 residues. Germline lookup yields CDR1 SQVTM and CDR2 ANQGSEA. V gave up 4 bases and J gave up 2 bases, with 11 bases separating them. CDR3 sequence reads: CSVGIGKNYGYTF. CDR3 DNA sequence: TGCAGCGTTGGGATAGGGAAGAACTATGGCTACACCTTC.

V usage is TRBV18 and J usage is TRBJ1-1, with D possibly being TRBD1 (5 bases). Germline lookup yields CDR1 KGHSH and CDR2 LQKENI. The V gene lost 5 bases and the J gene lost 3 bases, with 10 bases spanning the gap. This CDR3 contains 13 residues. CDR3 in amino acids: CASSFPGHTEAFF. As DNA, the CDR3 is TGTGCCAGCTCATTTCCGGGGCACACTGAAGCTTTCTTT.

The chain employs TRBV7-8 and TRBJ2-7; D is possibly TRBD1 (5 bases). The CDR3 is made up of 12 amino acids. In germline, CDR1 is SGHVS, CDR2 FQNEAQ. The V end was cut by 5 bases, the J end by 10 bases, with 15 bases between. CDR3 residues: CASSPGQGVQYF. Written as DNA, the CDR3 is TGTGCCAGCAGCCCCGGACAAGGGGTCCAGTACTTC.

This chain uses TRBV11-3 with TRBJ1-1; TRBD1 is a possible D gene (5 bases). CDR3 length: 14 amino acids. The ends were cut back, 5 bases at V and 1 base at J, with 11 bases in the middle. CDR1 SGHNT and CDR2 YENEEA come from the germline V gene. The DNA for the CDR3 is TGTGCCAGCAGCCAAGGGAGGGGGAACACTGAAGCTTTCTTT. Translating gives CASSQGRGNTEAFF.

V usage is TRBV21-1 and J usage is TRBJ1-2. TRBV21-1 is a documented pseudogene. This CDR3 spans 17 amino acids. CDR3 DNA sequence: TGTGCCAGCAGCGCAAAACTAAACGGGGATTCTGACTATGGCTACACCTTC. This gives the protein CASSAKLNGDSDYGYTF.

This clone was picked up one time. This rearrangement joins TRBV19 to TRBJ2-3; 9 nucleotides agree with TRBD1. CDR1 LNHDA and CDR2 SQIVND come from the germline V gene (reference sequence). This CDR3 region has 13 residues. Germline trimming cut 5 bases from V and 9 bases from J; bases unmatched to any gene: 6. Here the CDR3 reads CASSGTGMGTQYF. For the CDR3, the DNA is TGTGCCAGTAGTGGGACAGGGATGGGCACGCAGTATTTT.

The CDR3 DNA reads as TGTGCCAGCAGCTTTCGACTAGCGGAGTACAATGAGCAGTTCTTC. Translation: CASSFRLAEYNEQFF. This chain connects TRBV11-1 to TRBJ2-1; 9 bases map to TRBD2. V dropped 3 bases and J dropped 4; count of bases not matched to a gene: 4. The CDR3 runs 15 residues. Per the germline V gene, CDR1 is SGHAT and CDR2 is FQDESV (reference sequence).

J is TRBJ2-7 and V is TRBV25-1; TRBD2 aligns across 13 bases. The CDR3 runs to 17 residues. Germline V gene lookup returns CDR1 MGHDK and CDR2 SYGVNS. V was clipped by 3 bases and J by 2 bases; unmatched bases: 7. CDR3 loop: CASSDLQLAGGTYEQYF. The CDR3 DNA is TGTGCCAGCAGTGACCTACAACTAGCGGGAGGGACCTACGAGCAGTACTTC.

J is TRBJ2-7 and V is TRBV28; 9 nucleotides agree with TRBD1. Germline values: CDR1 MDHEN, CDR2 SYDVKM. This CDR3 comprises 15 residues. V trimming: 5 bases; J trimming: 4 bases; junction bases outside the gene matches: 9. The CDR3 spells CASSRPGQGLYEQYF. CDR3 nucleotide sequence: TGTGCCAGCAGTCGACCGGGACAGGGCTTGTACGAGCAGTACTTC. Full variable domain (missing parts from reference TRBV28 and TRBJ2-7): DVKVTQSSRYLVKRTGEKVFLECVQDMDHENMFWYRQDPGLGLRLIYFSYDVKMKEKGDIPEGYSVSREKKERFSLILESASTNQTSMYLCASSRPGQGLYEQYFGPGTRLTVT.

The chain carries TRBV2 and TRBJ1-4; D is unclear. The CDR3 contains 16 residues. Germline V CDR1 and CDR2: SNHLY, FYNNEI. Trimming left V 6 bases short and J 7 bases short, with 21 bases between. CDR3 nucleotides: TGTGCCAGCAGGGCCAGGTTAAGGCAGTCGGGTGAAAAACTGTTTTTT. Its translation: CASRARLRQSGEKLFF. Full variable domain (remainder filled in from reference TRBV2 and TRBJ1-4): EPEVTQTPSHQVTQMGQEVILRCVPISNHLYFYWYRQILGQKVEFLVSFYNNEISEKSEIFDDQFSVERPDGSNFTLKIRSTKLEDSAMYFCASRARLRQSGEKLFFGSGTQLSVL.

This clone was seen once. V usage is TRBV11-2 and J usage is TRBJ2-1; TRBD2 matches at 7 bases. Trimming cost V 5 bases and J 6 bases; bases outside gene matches: 13. The CDR3 runs to 16 residues. CDR1 SGHAT and CDR2 FQNNGV come from the germline V gene. CDR3 amino acids: CASSPSRTSFTNEQFF. The CDR3 nucleotides read TGTGCCAGCAGCCCCAGTCGGACTAGTTTTACCAATGAGCAGTTCTTC.